This entry concerns a single TCR beta chain. What it binds is not known. The record originates from a study of cytomegalovirus exposure and HLA in healthy donors. General study results and limits: The authors later found most CMV-associated TCR beta chains appeared HLA-restricted.

CDR3 size: 14 residues. Germline loops: CDR1 SGHVS, CDR2 FNYEAQ. V gave up 0 bases and J gave up 2 bases, with 7 bases separating them. It was with 60 Vbeta and 13 Jbeta primers that the PCR ran. TCRdb's table, derived via immunoSEQ multiplex PCR, lists solely in-frame clones and lacks some. The table has roughly 100,000 clones, over 60% seen once. Sequencing was carried out using PBMCs. This clonotype was sampled from a male donor in good health and CMV-seropositive. The chain combines TRBV7-6 with TRBJ2-5, with D maybe TRBD1 (5 bases). The CDR3 reads CASSLATAQETQYF. CDR3 nucleotide sequence: TGTGCCAGCAGCTTAGCGACAGCTCAAGAGACCCAGTACTTC.